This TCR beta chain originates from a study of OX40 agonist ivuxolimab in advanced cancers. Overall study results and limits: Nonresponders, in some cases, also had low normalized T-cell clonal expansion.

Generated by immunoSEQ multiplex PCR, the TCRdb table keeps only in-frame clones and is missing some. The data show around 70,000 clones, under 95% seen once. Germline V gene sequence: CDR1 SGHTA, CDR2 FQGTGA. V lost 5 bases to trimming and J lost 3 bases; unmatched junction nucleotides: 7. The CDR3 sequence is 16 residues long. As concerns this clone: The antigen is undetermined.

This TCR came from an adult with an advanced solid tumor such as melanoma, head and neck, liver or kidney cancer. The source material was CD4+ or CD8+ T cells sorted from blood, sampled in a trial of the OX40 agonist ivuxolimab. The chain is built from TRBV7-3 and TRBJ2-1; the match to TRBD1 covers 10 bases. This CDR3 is CASSLRQGAFYNEQFF. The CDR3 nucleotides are TGTGCCAGCAGCCTCAGACAGGGGGCCTTCTACAATGAGCAGTTCTTC.